This TCR beta chain appears in the sequencing data of a study of OX40 agonist ivuxolimab in advanced cancers. Study-level information: The patients' treatment was ivuxolimab, an agonistic anti-OX40 (CD134) antibody.

The CDR3 has 16 residues. With 0 bases clipped from V and 7 bases from J, the junction kept 12 bases outside the gene matches. Germline CDR1 reads GTSNPN; CDR2 reads SVGIG (reference sequence). Assay used: immunoSEQ multiplex PCR; TCRdb lists only in-frame clones, some missing. Counted here are about 77,000 clones, 85% to 95% occurring once; the ten biggest clones make up around 4.4%. This clonotype originated in an adult with an advanced solid tumor such as melanoma, head and neck, liver or kidney cancer. Sequencing was performed on CD4+ or CD8+ T cells sorted from blood, taken in a trial of the OX40 agonist ivuxolimab. J is TRBJ2-5 and V is TRBV30, with 9 positions matching TRBD2. The CDR3: CAWSVDLAGPSGTQYF. CDR3 DNA: TGTGCCTGGAGTGTAGATCTAGCGGGACCTAGTGGGACCCAGTACTTC.